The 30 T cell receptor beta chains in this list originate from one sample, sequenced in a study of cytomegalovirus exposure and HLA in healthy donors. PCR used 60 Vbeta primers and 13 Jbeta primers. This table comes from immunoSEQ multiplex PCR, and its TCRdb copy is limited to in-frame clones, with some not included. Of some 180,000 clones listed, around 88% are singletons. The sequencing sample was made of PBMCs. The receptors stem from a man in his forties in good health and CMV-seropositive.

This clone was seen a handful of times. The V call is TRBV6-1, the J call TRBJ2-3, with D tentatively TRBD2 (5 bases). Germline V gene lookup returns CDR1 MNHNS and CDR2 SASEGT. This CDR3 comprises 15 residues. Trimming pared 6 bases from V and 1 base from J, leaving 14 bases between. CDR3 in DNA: TGTGCCAGCAGAAGGACTGCCCTGGGCACAGATACGCAGTATTTT. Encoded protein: CASRRTALGTDTQYF.

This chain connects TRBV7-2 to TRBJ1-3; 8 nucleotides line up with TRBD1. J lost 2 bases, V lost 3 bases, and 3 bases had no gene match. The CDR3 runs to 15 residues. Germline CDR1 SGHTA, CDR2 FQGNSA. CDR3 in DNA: TGTGCCAGCAGCTTCCCGACAGGGGCTGGAAACACCATATATTTT. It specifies CASSFPTGAGNTIYF.

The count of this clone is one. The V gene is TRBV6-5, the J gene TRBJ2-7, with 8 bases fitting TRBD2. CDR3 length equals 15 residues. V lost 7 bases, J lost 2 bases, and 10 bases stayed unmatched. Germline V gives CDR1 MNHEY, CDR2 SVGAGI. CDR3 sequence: CASTSGLAAPYEQYF. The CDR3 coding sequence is TGTGCCAGCACCTCAGGACTAGCAGCCCCCTACGAGCAGTACTTC.

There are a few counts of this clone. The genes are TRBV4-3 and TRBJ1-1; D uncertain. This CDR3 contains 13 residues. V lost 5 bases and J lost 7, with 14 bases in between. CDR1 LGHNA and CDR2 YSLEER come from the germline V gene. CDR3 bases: TGCGCCAGCAGCAGTCACGGGGTCATTGAAGCTTTCTTT. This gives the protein CASSSHGVIEAFF.

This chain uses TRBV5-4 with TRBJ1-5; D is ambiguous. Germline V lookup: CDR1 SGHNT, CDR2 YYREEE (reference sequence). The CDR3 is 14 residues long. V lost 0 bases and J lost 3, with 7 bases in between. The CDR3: CASSLAGSNQPQHF. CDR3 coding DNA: TGTGCCAGCAGCTTGGCGGGGTCCAATCAGCCCCAGCATTTT.

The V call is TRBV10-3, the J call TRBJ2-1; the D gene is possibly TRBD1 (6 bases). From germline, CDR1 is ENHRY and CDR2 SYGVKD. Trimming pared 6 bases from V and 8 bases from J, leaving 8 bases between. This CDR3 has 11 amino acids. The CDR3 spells CAIRRQDEQFF. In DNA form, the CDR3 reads TGTGCCATCAGGCGACAGGATGAGCAGTTCTTC.

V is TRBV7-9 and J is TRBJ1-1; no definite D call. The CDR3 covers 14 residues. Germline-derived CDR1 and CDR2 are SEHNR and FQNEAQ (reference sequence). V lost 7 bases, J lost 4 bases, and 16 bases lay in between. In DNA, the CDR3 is TGTGCCAGCATCCTCGTAGAGGGATTCACTGAAGCTTTCTTT. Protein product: CASILVEGFTEAFF.

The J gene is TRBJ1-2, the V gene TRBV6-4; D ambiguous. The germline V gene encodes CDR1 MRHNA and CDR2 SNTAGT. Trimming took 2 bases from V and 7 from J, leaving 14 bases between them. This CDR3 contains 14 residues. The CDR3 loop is CASSDGGEHSGYTF. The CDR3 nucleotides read TGTGCCAGCAGTGACGGCGGGGAGCATAGTGGCTACACCTTC.

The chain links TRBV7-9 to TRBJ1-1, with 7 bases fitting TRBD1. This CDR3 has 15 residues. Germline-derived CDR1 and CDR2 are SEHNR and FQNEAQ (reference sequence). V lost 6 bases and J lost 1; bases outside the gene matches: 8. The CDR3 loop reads CASRGRQGGNTEAFF. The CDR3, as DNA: TGTGCCAGCAGGGGCCGACAGGGTGGGAACACTGAAGCTTTCTTT.

This CDR3 is CASSQAWRRGSETQYF. The DNA for the CDR3 is TGTGCCAGCAGCCAAGCTTGGAGACGGGGGTCAGAGACCCAGTACTTC. J is TRBJ2-5 and V is TRBV4-2; D is possibly TRBD2 (6 bases). The CDR3 loop spans 16 amino acids. The germline V and J ends were trimmed by 1 base and 4 bases, with 16 bases remaining between them. The germline gives CDR1 LGHNA, CDR2 YNFKEQ.

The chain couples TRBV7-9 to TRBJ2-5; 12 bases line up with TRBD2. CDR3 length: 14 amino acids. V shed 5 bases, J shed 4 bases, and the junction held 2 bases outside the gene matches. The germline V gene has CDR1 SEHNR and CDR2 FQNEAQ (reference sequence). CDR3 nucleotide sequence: TGTGCCAGCAGCCCGGGACTAGCGGGAGAGACCCAGTACTTC. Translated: CASSPGLAGETQYF.

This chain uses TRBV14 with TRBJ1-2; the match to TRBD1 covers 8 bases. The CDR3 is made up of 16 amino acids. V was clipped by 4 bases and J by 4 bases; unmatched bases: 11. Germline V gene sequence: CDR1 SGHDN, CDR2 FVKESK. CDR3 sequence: CASSPRATGGPYGYTF. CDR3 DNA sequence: TGTGCCAGCAGCCCCCGGGCCACAGGGGGACCCTATGGCTACACCTTC.

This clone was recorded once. CDR3 in amino acids: CASSPARVNTEAFF. CDR3 coding DNA: TGTGCCAGCAGCCCCGCCCGGGTAAACACTGAAGCTTTCTTT. The gene calls are TRBV7-2 and TRBJ1-1; no reliable D call. CDR1 and CDR2 from the germline V gene are SGHTA and FQGNSA. The CDR3 sequence is 14 residues long. Trimming took off 5 bases at V and 2 bases at J, with 12 bases between the two ends.

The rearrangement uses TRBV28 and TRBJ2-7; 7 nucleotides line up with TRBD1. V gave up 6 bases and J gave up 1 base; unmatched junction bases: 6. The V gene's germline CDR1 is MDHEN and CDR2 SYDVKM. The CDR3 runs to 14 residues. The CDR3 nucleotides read TGTGCCAGCAGCACGACAGGGATGTCCTACGAGCAGTACTTC. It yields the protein CASSTTGMSYEQYF.

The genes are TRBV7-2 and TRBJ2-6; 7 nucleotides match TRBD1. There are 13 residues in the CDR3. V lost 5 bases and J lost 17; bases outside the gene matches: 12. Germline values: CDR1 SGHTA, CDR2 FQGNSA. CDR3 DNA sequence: TGTGCCAGCAGCCCAGGACAGGTTCTCCCTTTGACTTTC. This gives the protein CASSPGQVLPLTF.

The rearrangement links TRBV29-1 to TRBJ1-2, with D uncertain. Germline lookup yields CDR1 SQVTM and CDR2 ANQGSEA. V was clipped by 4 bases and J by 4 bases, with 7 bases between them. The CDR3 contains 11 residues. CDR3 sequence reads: CSVVESYGYTF. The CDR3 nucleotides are TGCAGCGTTGTGGAGTCCTATGGCTACACCTTC. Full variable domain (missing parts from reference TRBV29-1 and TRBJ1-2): SAVISQKPSRDICQRGTSLTIQCQVDSQVTMMFWYRQQPGQSLTLIATANQGSEATYESGFVIDKFPISRPNLTFSTLTVSNMSPEDSSIYLCSVVESYGYTFGSGTRLTVV.

DNA for the CDR3: TGCGCCAGCAGCTTGGCCGGAGGGGACGGTGAAAAACTGTTTTTT. Translating it yields CASSLAGGDGEKLFF. This chain connects TRBV5-1 to TRBJ1-4; a possible D gene is TRBD1 (5 bases). The CDR3 is 15 amino acids. CDR1 and CDR2 (germline): SGHRS, YFSETQ. Deletions cut 0 bases from V and 7 bases from J, with 13 bases between.

CDR3 region: CATLAGGKNTGELFF. In DNA form, the CDR3 reads TGTGCCACACTAGCGGGAGGGAAGAACACCGGGGAGCTGTTTTTT. The chain combines TRBV7-9 with TRBJ2-2, with TRBD2 identical over 13 bases. V trimming: 10 bases; J trimming: 1 base; junction bases outside the gene matches: 3. Germline values: CDR1 SEHNR, CDR2 FQNEAQ (reference sequence). This CDR3 is 15 amino acids long.

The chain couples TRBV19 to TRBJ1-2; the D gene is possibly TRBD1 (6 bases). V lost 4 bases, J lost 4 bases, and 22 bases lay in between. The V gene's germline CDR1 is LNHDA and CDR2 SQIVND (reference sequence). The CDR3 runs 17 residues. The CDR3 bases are TGTGCCAGTAGTAGCCCAAATCCGGGACAAGGGACCTATGGCTACACCTTC. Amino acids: CASSSPNPGQGTYGYTF.

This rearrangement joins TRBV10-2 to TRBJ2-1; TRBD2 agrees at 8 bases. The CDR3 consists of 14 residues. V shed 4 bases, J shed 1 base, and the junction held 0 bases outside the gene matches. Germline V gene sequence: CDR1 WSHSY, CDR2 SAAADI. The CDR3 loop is CASSVAGSYNEQFF. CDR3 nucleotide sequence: TGCGCCAGCAGTGTAGCGGGATCCTACAATGAGCAGTTCTTC.

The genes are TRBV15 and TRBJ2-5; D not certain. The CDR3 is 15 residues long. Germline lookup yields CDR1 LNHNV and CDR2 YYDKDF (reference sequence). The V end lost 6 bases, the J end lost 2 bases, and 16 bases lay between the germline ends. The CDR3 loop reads CATSKAATIQETQYF. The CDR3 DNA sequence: TGTGCCACCAGTAAGGCGGCAACTATTCAAGAGACCCAGTACTTC.

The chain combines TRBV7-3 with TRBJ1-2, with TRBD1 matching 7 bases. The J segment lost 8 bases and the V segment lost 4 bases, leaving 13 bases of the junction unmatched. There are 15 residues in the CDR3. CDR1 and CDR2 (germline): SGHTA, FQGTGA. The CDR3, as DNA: TGTGCCAGCAGCTCTGAACGACAGGGAACGAAGGGCTACACCTTC. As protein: CASSSERQGTKGYTF.

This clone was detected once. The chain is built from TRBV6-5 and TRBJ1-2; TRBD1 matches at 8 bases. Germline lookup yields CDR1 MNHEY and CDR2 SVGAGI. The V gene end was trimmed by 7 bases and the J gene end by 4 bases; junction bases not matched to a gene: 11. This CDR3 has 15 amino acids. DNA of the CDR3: TGTGCCAGCATAAGACTGGGTGGGACAGGCTATGGCTACACCTTC. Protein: CASIRLGGTGYGYTF.

CDR3 nucleotide sequence: TGTGCCAGCAGCGTTACAGGGATGAACACTGAAGCTTTCTTT. Translating it yields CASSVTGMNTEAFF. V is TRBV9 and J is TRBJ1-1; weak D call: TRBD1 (6 bases). V was pared by 2 bases and J by 0 bases, with 8 bases between. Germline assignment: CDR1 SGDLS and CDR2 YYNGEE. The CDR3 runs 14 residues. The full variable domain, its missing parts supplied by reference TRBV9 and TRBJ1-1, is DSGVTQTPKHLITATGQRVTLRCSPRSGDLSVYWYQQSLDQGLQFLIQYYNGEERAKGNILERFSAQQFPDLHSELNLSSLELGDSALYFCASSVTGMNTEAFFGQGTRLTVV.

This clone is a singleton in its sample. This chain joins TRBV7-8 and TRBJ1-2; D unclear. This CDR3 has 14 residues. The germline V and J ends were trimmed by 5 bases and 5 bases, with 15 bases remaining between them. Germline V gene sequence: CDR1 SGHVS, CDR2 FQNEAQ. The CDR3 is CASSRRREEYGYTF. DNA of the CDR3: TGTGCCAGCAGCCGCCGACGGGAAGAGTATGGCTACACCTTC.

CDR3 in amino acids: CASSWGQFTAMNTEAFF. The CDR3 bases are TGCGCCAGCAGCTGGGGACAGTTTACAGCCATGAACACTGAAGCTTTCTTT. This chain connects TRBV5-1 to TRBJ1-1, with 7 nucleotides matching TRBD1. Germline lookup yields CDR1 SGHRS and CDR2 YFSETQ. Trimming at V came to 3 bases and at J to 0 bases, leaving 11 bases not matched to a gene. This CDR3 region has 17 residues.

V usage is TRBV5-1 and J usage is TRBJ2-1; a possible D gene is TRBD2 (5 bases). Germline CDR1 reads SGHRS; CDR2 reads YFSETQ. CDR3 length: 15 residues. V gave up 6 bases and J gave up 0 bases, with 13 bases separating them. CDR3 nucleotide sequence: TGCGCCAGCATGGTGGGGAGCGGCTCCTACAATGAGCAGTTCTTC. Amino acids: CASMVGSGSYNEQFF.

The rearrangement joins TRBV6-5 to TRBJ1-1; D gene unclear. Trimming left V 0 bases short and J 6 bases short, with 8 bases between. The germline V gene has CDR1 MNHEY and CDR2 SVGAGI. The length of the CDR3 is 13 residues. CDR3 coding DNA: TGTGCCAGCAGTTACTCGGAGGGTCCTGAAGCTTTCTTT. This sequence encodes CASSYSEGPEAFF.

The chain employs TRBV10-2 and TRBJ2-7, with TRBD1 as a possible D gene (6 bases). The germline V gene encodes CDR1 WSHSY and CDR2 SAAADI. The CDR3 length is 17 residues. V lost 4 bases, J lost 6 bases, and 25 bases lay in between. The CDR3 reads CASSAYLPGQRVSEQYF. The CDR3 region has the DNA TGCGCCAGCAGTGCATACTTACCGGGACAACGCGTGTCCGAGCAGTACTTC.

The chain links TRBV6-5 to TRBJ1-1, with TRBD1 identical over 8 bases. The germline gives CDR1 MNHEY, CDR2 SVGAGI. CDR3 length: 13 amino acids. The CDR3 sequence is CATGAGVGTEAFF. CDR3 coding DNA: TGTGCGACAGGGGCAGGGGTGGGGACTGAAGCTTTCTTT.